The 17 T cell receptor beta chains below come from one sample, sequenced in a study of T cell responses to AZD1222 COVID-19 vaccine. Sequencing used immunoSEQ multiplex PCR; TCRdb keeps in-frame clones, though not all of them. The sample holds 130,000 or so clones, around 86% seen once. The material was peripheral blood, obtained on day 0 of AZD1222 vaccination. These receptors all stem from an adult in good health.

This clone was found once. The chain carries TRBV18 and TRBJ1-2; the D gene is possibly TRBD1 (6 bases). Trimming pared 2 bases from V and 4 bases from J, leaving 8 bases between. CDR1 is KGHSH and CDR2 is LQKENI in the germline V gene. The CDR3 spans 13 residues. CDR3: CASSPGGAYGYTF. CDR3 nucleotides: TGTGCCAGCTCACCAGGGGGGGCCTATGGCTACACCTTC.

V gene TRBV3-1 (or the pseudogene TRBV3-2) combines with J gene TRBJ2-3; TRBD2 matches 14 bases. CDR1 and CDR2 (germline): LGHDT, YNNKEL (reference sequence). Losses at the gene ends were 7 bases for V and 4 bases for J; bases not matched to a gene: 10. This CDR3 region has 17 residues. The CDR3, as DNA: TGTGCCAGCAAGACTAGCGGGGGGGCTGGGGTGGCAGATACGCAGTATTTT. Its protein is CASKTSGGAGVADTQYF.

The V gene is TRBV11-2, the J gene TRBJ1-3; TRBD1 matches at 7 bases. Germline loops: CDR1 SGHAT, CDR2 FQNNGV. The CDR3 extends over 14 amino acids. Unmatched junction bases numbered 9, after V lost 5 bases and J lost 8 bases. This chain's CDR3 is CASSLGQAGYTIYF. DNA for the CDR3: TGTGCCAGCAGCCTCGGACAGGCAGGATACACCATATATTTT.

CDR3 bases: TGTGCCAGCAATCGGGACCCTCGTTTAGGTCAGCCCCAGCATTTT. Translating gives CASNRDPRLGQPQHF. The chain is built from TRBV6-5 and TRBJ1-5, with D maybe TRBD1 (5 bases). The CDR3 loop spans 15 amino acids. Germline V gives CDR1 MNHEY, CDR2 SVGAGI. V was cut by 7 bases and J by 6 bases, with 19 bases left in between.

The V and J genes are TRBV11-2 and TRBJ2-7; TRBD1 matches 7 bases. J gave up 2 bases and V 5 bases, and 3 bases lay outside the gene matches. The CDR3 spans 13 residues. Germline CDR1 reads SGHAT; CDR2 reads FQNNGV. The CDR3 here is CASSTGQTYEQYF. The CDR3 nucleotides are TGTGCCAGCAGCACGGGACAGACCTACGAGCAGTACTTC.

The rearrangement joins TRBV25-1 to TRBJ1-5; D is uncertain. Between the trimmed V and J ends, which lost 5 bases and 4 bases, there was a span of 9 bases. The CDR3 length is 13 residues. CDR1 is MGHDK, CDR2 SYGVNS, per germline. CDR3 bases: TGTGCCAGCAGTCTCACAGTGAATCAGCCCCAGCATTTT. This codes for CASSLTVNQPQHF.

This chain connects TRBV7-9 to TRBJ1-1; D is unresolved. The CDR3 runs to 15 residues. V was pared by 8 bases and J by 5 bases, with 21 bases between. The germline CDR1 and CDR2 sequences are SEHNR and FQNEAQ (reference sequence). The CDR3 DNA sequence: TGTGCCAGCTTCTCGGGCGCGGGTGAGAGTACTGAAGCTTTCTTT. Protein: CASFSGAGESTEAFF.

This chain links TRBV2 with TRBJ1-6; no clear D gene. V was shortened by 8 bases and J by 0 bases, with 5 bases between the two germline ends. The CDR3 consists of 13 residues. Germline V gene sequence: CDR1 SNHLY, CDR2 FYNNEI. CDR3 loop: CASFPSYNSPLHF. Written as DNA, the CDR3 is TGTGCCAGCTTCCCCTCCTATAATTCACCCCTCCACTTT.

For the CDR3, the DNA is TGTGCCAGCAGCGCCGACAGTATAGCCGAGAACACTGAAGCTTTCTTT. This encodes CASSADSIAENTEAFF. The chain couples TRBV13 to TRBJ1-1; TRBD1 might be the D (5 bases). This CDR3 is 16 amino acids long. V was clipped by 5 bases and J by 1 base, with 17 bases between them. Germline-derived CDR1 and CDR2 are PRHDT and FYEKMQ (reference sequence).

The chain employs TRBV5-1 and TRBJ2-1, with D possibly being TRBD1 or TRBD2 (7 bases each). This CDR3 has 14 amino acids. V was cut by 0 bases and J by 12 bases, with 16 bases left in between. Germline V CDR1 and CDR2: SGHRS, YFSETQ. CDR3 region: CASSLEVRGGTQFF. DNA of the CDR3: TGCGCCAGCAGCTTGGAAGTCAGGGGGGGAACGCAGTTCTTC.

V gene TRBV4-2 combines with J gene TRBJ1-3, with unresolved D. Germline V gives CDR1 LGHNA, CDR2 YNFKEQ. Trimming left V 11 bases short and J 0 bases short, with 14 bases between. The CDR3 totals 14 residues. This chain's CDR3 is CAAGQKLSGNTIYF. In DNA, the CDR3 is TGTGCCGCGGGCCAGAAACTCTCTGGAAACACCATATATTTT.

The V and J genes are TRBV12-3 or TRBV12-4 and TRBJ1-5, with no clear D. CDR3 size: 13 residues. Trimming pared 4 bases from V and 7 bases from J, leaving 11 bases between. Here the CDR3 DNA reads TGTGCCAGCAGTTCGCGGGAGAACCAGCCCCAGCATTTT. Translated: CASSSRENQPQHF.

The count of this clone is one. The chain combines TRBV6-5 with TRBJ1-6, with D maybe TRBD1 (5 bases). The CDR3 contains 14 residues. CDR1 and CDR2 from the germline V gene are MNHEY and SVGAGI. Trimming took off 3 bases at V and 8 bases at J, with 11 bases between the two ends. The CDR3 loop is CASSYGTRDSPLHF. In DNA, the CDR3 is TGTGCCAGCAGTTATGGGACCCGCGATTCACCCCTCCACTTT.

This clone was seen a handful of times. The V and J genes are TRBV5-1 and TRBJ2-7; D is uncertain. The CDR3 consists of 11 residues. Trimming removed 0 bases at V and 7 bases at J, with 5 bases between. The germline gives CDR1 SGHRS, CDR2 YFSETQ. CDR3 bases: TGCGCCAGCAGCTTGGAGTGGGAGCAGTACTTC. Amino acid sequence: CASSLEWEQYF. The variable domain in full, with the rest retrieved from reference TRBV5-1 and TRBJ2-7, is KAGVTQTPRYLIKTRGQQVTLSCSPISGHRSVSWYQQTPGQGLQFLFEYFSETQRNKGNFPGRFSGRQFSNSRSEMNVSTLELGDSALYLCASSLEWEQYFGPGTRLTVT.

This sequence joins TRBV6-5 and TRBJ1-5, with no clear D. This CDR3 region has 13 residues. From germline, CDR1 is MNHEY and CDR2 SVGAGI. Deletions cut 0 bases from V and 5 bases from J, with 5 bases between. Written as DNA, the CDR3 is TGTGCCAGCAGTTACTCGCCGGATCAGCCCCAGCATTTT. Translating gives CASSYSPDQPQHF.

The V call is TRBV5-1, the J call TRBJ1-1; D uncertain. Trimming took off 0 bases at V and 0 bases at J, with 12 bases between the two ends. This CDR3 region has 16 residues. Germline lookup yields CDR1 SGHRS and CDR2 YFSETQ. CDR3 sequence: CASSLDSLRLNTEAFF. The CDR3 bases are TGCGCCAGCAGCTTGGATTCTCTGAGATTGAACACTGAAGCTTTCTTT. Complete variable domain (other parts from reference TRBV5-1 and TRBJ1-1): KAGVTQTPRYLIKTRGQQVTLSCSPISGHRSVSWYQQTPGQGLQFLFEYFSETQRNKGNFPGRFSGRQFSNSRSEMNVSTLELGDSALYLCASSLDSLRLNTEAFFGQGTRLTVV.

The chain has TRBV4-3 and TRBJ2-1; D is unclear. The CDR3 is 13 amino acids. CDR1 LGHNA and CDR2 YSLEER come from the germline V gene. V dropped 0 bases and J dropped 14 bases, with 14 bases sitting between them. CDR3 residues: CASSQDYQSLEFF. DNA of the CDR3: TGCGCCAGCAGCCAAGATTATCAGAGTTTGGAGTTCTTC.